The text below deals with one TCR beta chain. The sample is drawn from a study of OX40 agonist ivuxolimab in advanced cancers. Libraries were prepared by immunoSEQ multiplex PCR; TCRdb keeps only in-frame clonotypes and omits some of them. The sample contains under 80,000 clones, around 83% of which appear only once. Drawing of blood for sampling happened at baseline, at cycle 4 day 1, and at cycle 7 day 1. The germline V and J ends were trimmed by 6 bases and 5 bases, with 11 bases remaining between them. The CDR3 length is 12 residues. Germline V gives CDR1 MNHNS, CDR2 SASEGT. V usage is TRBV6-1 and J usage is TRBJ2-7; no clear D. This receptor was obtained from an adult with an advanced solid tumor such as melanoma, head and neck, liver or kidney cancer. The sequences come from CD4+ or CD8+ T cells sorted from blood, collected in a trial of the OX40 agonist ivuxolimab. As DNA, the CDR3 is TGTGCCAGCAGAATTAGTATCGACGAGCAGTACTTC. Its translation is CASRISIDEQYF.